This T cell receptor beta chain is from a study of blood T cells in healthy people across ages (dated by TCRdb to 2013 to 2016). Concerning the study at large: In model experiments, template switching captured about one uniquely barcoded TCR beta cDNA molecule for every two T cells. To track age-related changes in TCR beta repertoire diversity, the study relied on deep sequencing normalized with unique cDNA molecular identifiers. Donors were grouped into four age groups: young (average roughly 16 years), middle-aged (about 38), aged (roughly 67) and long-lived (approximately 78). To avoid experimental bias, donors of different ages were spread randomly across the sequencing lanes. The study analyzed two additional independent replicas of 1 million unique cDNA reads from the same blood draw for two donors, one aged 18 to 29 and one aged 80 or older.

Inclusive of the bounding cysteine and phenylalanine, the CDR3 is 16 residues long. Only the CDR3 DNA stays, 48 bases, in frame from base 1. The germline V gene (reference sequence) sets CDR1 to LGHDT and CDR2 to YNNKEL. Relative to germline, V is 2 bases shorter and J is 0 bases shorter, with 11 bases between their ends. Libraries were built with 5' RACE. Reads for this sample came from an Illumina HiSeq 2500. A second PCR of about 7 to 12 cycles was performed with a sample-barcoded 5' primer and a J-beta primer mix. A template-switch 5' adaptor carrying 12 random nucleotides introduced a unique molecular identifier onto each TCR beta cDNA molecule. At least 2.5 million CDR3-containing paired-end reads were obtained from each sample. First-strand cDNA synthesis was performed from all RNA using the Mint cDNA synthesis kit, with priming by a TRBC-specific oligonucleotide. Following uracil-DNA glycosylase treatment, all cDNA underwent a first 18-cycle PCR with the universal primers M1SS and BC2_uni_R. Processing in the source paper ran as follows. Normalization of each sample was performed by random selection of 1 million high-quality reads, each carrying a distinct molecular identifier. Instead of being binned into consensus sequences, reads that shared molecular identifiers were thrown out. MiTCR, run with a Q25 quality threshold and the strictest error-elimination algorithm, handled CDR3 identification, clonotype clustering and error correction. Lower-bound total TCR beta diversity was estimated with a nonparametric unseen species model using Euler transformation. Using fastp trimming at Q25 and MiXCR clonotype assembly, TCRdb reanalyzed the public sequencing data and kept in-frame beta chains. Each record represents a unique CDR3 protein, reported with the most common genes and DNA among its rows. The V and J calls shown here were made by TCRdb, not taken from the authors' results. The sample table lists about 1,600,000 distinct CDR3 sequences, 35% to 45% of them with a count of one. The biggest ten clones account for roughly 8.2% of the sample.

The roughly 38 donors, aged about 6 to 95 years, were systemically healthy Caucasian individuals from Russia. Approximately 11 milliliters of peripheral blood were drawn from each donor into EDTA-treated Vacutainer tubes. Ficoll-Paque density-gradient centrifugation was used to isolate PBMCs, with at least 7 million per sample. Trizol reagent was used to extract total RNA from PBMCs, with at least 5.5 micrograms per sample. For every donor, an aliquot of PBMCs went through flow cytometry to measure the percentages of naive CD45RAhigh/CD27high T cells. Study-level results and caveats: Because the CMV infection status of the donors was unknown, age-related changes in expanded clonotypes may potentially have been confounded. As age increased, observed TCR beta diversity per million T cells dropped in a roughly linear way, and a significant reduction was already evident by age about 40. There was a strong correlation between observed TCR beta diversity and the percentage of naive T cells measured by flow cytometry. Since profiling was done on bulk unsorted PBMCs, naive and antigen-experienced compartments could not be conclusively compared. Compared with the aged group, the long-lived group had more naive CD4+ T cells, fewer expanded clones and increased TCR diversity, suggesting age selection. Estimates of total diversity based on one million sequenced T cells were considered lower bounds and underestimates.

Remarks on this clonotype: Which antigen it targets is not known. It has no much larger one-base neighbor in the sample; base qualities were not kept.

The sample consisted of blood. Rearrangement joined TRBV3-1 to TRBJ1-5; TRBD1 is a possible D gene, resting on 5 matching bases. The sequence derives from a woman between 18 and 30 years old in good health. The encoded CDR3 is CASSQQGSISNQPQHF. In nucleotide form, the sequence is TGTGCCAGCAGCCAACAGGGATCGATTAGCAATCAGCCCCAGCATTTT.